The clone carrying this T cell receptor beta chain is classed as medium-sized. This sample is drawn from a study of CXCR3 chemokines and chemotherapy response in bladder cancer. CDR3 length: 15 residues. V was clipped by 5 bases and J by 7 bases; unmatched bases: 7. Germline V gene lookup returns CDR1 SGHTA and CDR2 FQGNSA. MiXCR, run by TCRdb on the PCR reads, gives a single entry per CDR3 protein. The sample lists a few thousand distinct CDR3 sequences; over 13% were seen once. The sample was collected from a patient whose treatment included neoadjuvant chemotherapy. The TCR comes from a human donor with bladder cancer that responded to neoadjuvant chemotherapy. The rearrangement uses TRBV7-2 and TRBJ2-1, with TRBD2 matching over 11 bases. As DNA, the CDR3 is TGTGCCAGCAGCCTTACTAGCGGGAGAATGAATGAGCAGTTCTTC. Protein sequence: CASSLTSGRMNEQFF. Looking up the rest from reference TRBV7-2 and TRBJ2-1 gives the full variable domain: GAGVSQSPSNKVTEKGKDVELRCDPISGHTALYWYRQSLGQGLEFLIYFQGNSAPDKSGLPSDRFSAERTGGSVSTLTIQRTQQEDSAVYLCASSLTSGRMNEQFFGPGTRLTVL.